This TCR beta chain was captured in a study of blood T cell repertoires in COVID-19. The wider study: T cells, B-cell-depleted T cells, or PBMCs supplied cDNA or gDNA.

The table came from immunoSEQ multiplex PCR; TCRdb's copy has only in-frame clones and leaves some out. The sample gives fewer than 300,000 clones, about 70% of which show up once; 3.3% is in the top ten. CDR3 size: 15 residues. Deletions cut 2 bases from V and 3 bases from J, with 14 bases between. CDR1 is LGHDT, CDR2 YNNKEL, per germline (reference sequence). The receptor comes from a woman older than 75 with acute or convalescent COVID-19. The specimen was peripheral blood. V usage is TRBV3-1 (or the pseudogene TRBV3-2) and J usage is TRBJ2-7, with D perhaps matching TRBD1 (5 bases). In nucleotides, the CDR3 is TGTGCCAGCAGCCAAAGTTCGACAGCTAACTACGAGCAGTACTTC. It translates to CASSQSSTANYEQYF.